This T cell receptor beta chain was identified in a study of cytomegalovirus exposure and HLA in healthy donors (dated 2017 in TCRdb). Looking at the study overall: According to an earlier analysis of a few hundred of the donors, roughly 180 million T cells yielded roughly 110 million unique TCR beta sequences and approximately 300 Gb of sequence data. An early release covering about 600 HLA-typed donors comprised approximately 300 gigabases of sequencing data and approximately 85 million unique TCR sequences. The genetic ancestry cluster associated with self-reported Caucasian donors included about 84% of the 398 genotyped donors. The study was designed to test whether signatures of past pathogen exposure could be identified by cataloging public T cell receptors. The T cell repertoires of around 670 subjects were profiled by immunosequencing and related to cytomegalovirus serostatus. In addition to the first cohort of approximately 650 subjects, a separate validation cohort of approximately 110 different subjects was used. The study combined high-throughput TCR immunosequencing, statistical association of individual TCRs with disease status, and machine learning to predict cytomegalovirus infection status. In a later analysis, previously published TCR beta repertoires from about 670 donors were re-analyzed and high-resolution HLA genotyping was added so that TCR occurrence patterns could be studied. Rather than drawing on any new phenotypic data, the later analysis identified candidate immune exposures from TCR beta sequences and the way those sequences occurred across donors. In an earlier analysis of roughly 580 of the donors, high-throughput TCR beta sequencing was used to judge whether each TCR beta V gene segment behaved as functional or pseudogenic. Donor age, sex, ethnicity and CMV serostatus were compiled alongside the repertoire data. In a later genetic analysis, genome-wide SNP genotypes for about 65% of the 666 donors were used, and that subset was treated as a discovery cohort. Every discovery cohort repertoire had been produced on one sequencing platform. Class I and class II HLA loci were covered by the typing at four-digit resolution. Typing coverage varied by locus: roughly 629-640 donors for A, B, C, DRB1 and DQB1; 500 to 550 for DQA1; some 610 for DPA1; 450 to 480 for DPB1. Because of strong linkage in the cohort, a few DR-DQ haplotypes were treated as single units for association and clustering. Among about 400 genotyped donors of the cohort, an average of approximately 240,000 unique TCR beta nucleotide sequences was sequenced per donor, of which about 19% were non-productive. Study-level results and caveats: Compared with equally common non-associated chains, HLA-associated TCR beta chains in a later analysis were more clonally expanded and had lower generation probabilities. The sequencing pipeline was judged likely to have produced a cluster of highly shared sequence variants as a technical artifact. For the cohort, immune exposure information was limited to CMV serostatus. In a later analysis, several top co-occurrence clusters were reported to appear linked to parvovirus B19, influenza, CMV and Epstein-Barr virus. According to a later genetic analysis, donors in an Asian-associated ancestry cluster had fewer N-insertions in productive TCRs than the roughly 670-donor mean. At a false discovery rate of 0.05, a later analysis linked about 16,000 TCR beta sequences to specific HLA alleles. In vitro tests confirmed that a few of the cytomegalovirus-associated TCR beta chains recognize cytomegalovirus antigens. Roughly uniform sequencing depth across donors was assumed in presence/absence analyses, although this assumption may not hold. An association between a missense DCLRE1C variant and V-gene and J-gene trimming of TCR beta chains was found in a later genetic analysis and replicated in an independent cohort. A further reported finding was that TCR beta sequences accurately predicted the HLA-A and HLA-B alleles for most subjects in the first cohort. Most TCR sequences were seen in very few donors, while some public TCRs were found in many individuals. Broadly in line with IMGT annotations, most TCR beta V segments showed up in productive rearrangements about 90% or about 30% of the time in an earlier analysis of a few hundred of the donors. Only TCR beta chains were sequenced in this cohort, and the absence of alpha or paired-chain data limited detectable features. In a later analysis, the rate of TCR association differed among HLA loci, with DRB1 alleles having the most associated TCRs and HLA-C alleles having the fewest. Most CMV-associated TCR beta chains appeared to be HLA-restricted in a later analysis, and the HLA associations seemed to be driven largely by CMV exposure. Because HLA typing was unavailable for some donors at each locus, only the typed subset was used in association tests. Because counts were too low, approximately 15 rarely observed V segments, including chromosome 9 orphons, were excluded from the earlier analysis of around 590 of the donors. According to the authors, the approach could potentially be generalized to other disease states and immunological phenotypes. In the study, some 160 TCR beta chains were listed as associated with cytomegalovirus. The classifier was reported to diagnose cytomegalovirus status with high specificity and sensitivity in both the original and validation cohorts. Linkage disequilibrium might explain the correlated functional status among segregating V segments, but an unknown experimental factor could not be excluded. Strong co-occurrence of HLA alleles, especially DR and DQ, made assigning TCR associations to individual alleles difficult.

The cohort comprised 550 to 700 healthy bone marrow donors. At the time of sampling, all cohort members were nominally healthy, though unrecorded immune exposures were likely present. The donor tested CMV seronegative and was one of the 352 seronegative cohort members. A peripheral blood sample was collected from each donor, and TCR beta sequencing was performed on peripheral blood mononuclear cells. The Qiagen DNeasy Blood Extraction Kit was used to extract genomic DNA from the blood cell samples. Concerning this clone itself: The target of this receptor is not known. Per-nucleotide qualities are absent, and no much larger clonotype sits a single base away.

Preparation of the library involved the immunoSEQ multiplex PCR assay. For the multiplex PCR, a mixture combining 60 forward primers for TCR Vbeta segments and 13 reverse primers for TCR Jbeta segments was used. The CDR3 region of rearranged TCR beta genes was amplified from genomic DNA by a multiplex PCR assay. On the Illumina HiSeq System, the amplified TCR beta libraries were sequenced as 87-base-pair reads. The authors' analysis ran thus. A later analysis tallied roughly 78 million unique TCR beta chains across the 660 or so repertoires, and approximately 9.9 million of those chains were shared by two or more donors. Raw reads were error-corrected and collapsed into unique sequences with a nearest-neighbor algorithm that merged closely related sequences to remove PCR and sequencing errors. To assign V, D and J gene segments, CDR3 sequences were aligned to IMGT reference sequences. Each retained sequence needed at least a six-nucleotide match to both a V gene segment and a J gene segment. Rearrangements were called productive when the CDR3 lacked stop codons and stayed in frame with V and J; all others were non-productive. CDR3 was defined by IMGT convention, running from the second conserved V-encoded cysteine to the conserved J-encoded phenylalanine. The earlier analysis of about 590 of the donors excluded sequences that lacked an unambiguous match to a single V gene segment. An earlier analysis of around 600 of the donors classified V segments as functional when productive rearrangements were above 56.7% and as segregating when the standard deviation between donors was above 5%. A statistical classification framework was built to diagnose cytomegalovirus status from the catalog of TCR beta chain sequences. V and J gene assignment, in a later analysis, came from comparing TCR nucleotide sequences with IMGT/GENE-DB human TR gene sequences. In a later analysis, CDR3 sequences and most-parsimonious VDJ recombination scenarios were assigned using the TCRdist pipeline. In a later analysis, each TCR beta chain was defined by its CDR3 amino acid sequence together with its V-gene family, and reads without a unique V-gene family were excluded. In a later analysis, a few hundred highly shared, low-generation-probability nucleotide sequences were removed to address suspected cross-contamination and a sequencing artifact. A later analysis calculated a clonal expansion index for each public chain from normalized within-repertoire ranks of inferred template counts. A later analysis computed generation probabilities with a VDJ recombination model fitted to out-of-frame rearrangements, and checked the results against IGoR. In a later analysis, hypergeometric tests were used to score TCR-TCR, TCR-HLA and TCR-CMV co-occurrence, with a repertoire-size bias correction applied to TCR pairs. To estimate false discovery rates, a later analysis permuted the HLA or CMV assignments 20 times. A later analysis grouped co-occurring TCRs with DBSCAN, adding TCRdist sequence similarity when clustering within HLA-allele-positive subsets. Repertoires with fewer than 30,000 or more than 120,000 public chains were left out of co-occurrence clustering, as were five repertoires with anomalous nucleotide sharing. TCRdb provides this immuneACCESS table in a form limited to in-frame rearrangements. Some clones are lacking; in checked studies, under half of them reflect an unresolved V gene, and why the rest are absent is not known. V and J calls and clone size follow that table, whereas D and trimming were derived from the DNA. For this sample the table gives more than 200,000 clones, of which approximately 79% were detected only once. 1.5% to 2% of the sample is taken by the ten largest.

Sequenced: PBMCs. The origin of this receptor is a young man in good health and CMV-seronegative.

Read as DNA, the sequence is TGTGCCACCGCTACAGGGGGATCCTACGAGCAGTACTTC. Its amino acids are CATATGGSYEQYF. Recombination connected TRBV2 to TRBJ2-7; 8 bases in the junction line up with TRBD1. V and J are trimmed by 10 bases and 1 base, and the gene matches miss 6 bases of the junction. The germline V gene encodes CDR1 SNHLY and CDR2 FYNNEI. The CDR3 sequence holds 13 residues, the cysteine and phenylalanine included. The kept DNA is CDR3 alone, 39 bases in frame from the first base.